Below are 27 T cell receptor beta chains sequenced from a single sample in a study of shared clonotypes between healthy human individuals. The method was immunoSEQ multiplex PCR; TCRdb's version includes in-frame clones alone and lacks a portion of them. Of 2,500,000 or so clones in the sample, approximately 94% were seen once. Material for sequencing was naive CD4+ T cells sorted from blood. Subset: CD45RA+ positively selected. The receptors stem from a man aged 18 to 30 in good health.

This chain joins TRBV7-9 and TRBJ1-5; D uncertain. The germline gives CDR1 SEHNR, CDR2 FQNEAQ (reference sequence). The CDR3 covers 13 residues. Trimming left V 5 bases short and J 11 bases short, with 16 bases between. As DNA, the CDR3 is TGTGCCAGCAGCCTCCGGGAGGGATCGGCCCAGCATTTT. Its translation: CASSLREGSAQHF. Filled out from reference TRBV7-9 and TRBJ1-5, the complete variable domain reads DTGVSQNPRHKITKRGQNVTFRCDPISEHNRLYWYRQTLGQGPEFLTYFQNEAQLEKSRLLSDRFSAERPKGSFSTLEIQRTEQGDSAMYLCASSLREGSAQHFGDGTRLSIL.

A remark on this clone: Given a far larger clone just one base away, this is likely a sequencing read error. This same CDR3 is encoded by further DNA sequences in the sample. The chain uses TRBV5-1 and TRBJ2-5; no definite D call. The V end was cut by 4 bases, the J end by 3 bases, with 4 bases between. Germline CDR1 SGHRS, CDR2 YFSETQ. The CDR3 is 11 residues long. The CDR3 spells CASSVEETQYF. Here the CDR3 DNA reads TGCGCCAGCAGCGTGGAAGAGACCCAGTACTTC.

V is TRBV18 and J is TRBJ1-3; D is undetermined. The CDR3 spans 18 residues. Trimming cost V 0 bases and J 4 bases, with 19 bases left between them. The germline CDR1 and CDR2 sequences are KGHSH and LQKENI. The CDR3, as DNA: TGTGCCAGCTCACCACCGTCAGGTGGACCCCTAGGAGGAAACACCATATATTTT. Its protein is CASSPPSGGPLGGNTIYF.

The chain recombines TRBV19 with TRBJ1-5; TRBD1 aligns across 8 bases. V shed 10 bases, J shed 7 bases, and the junction held 6 bases outside the gene matches. Germline V lookup: CDR1 LNHDA, CDR2 SQIVND (reference sequence). This CDR3 has 12 residues. CDR3 sequence reads: CATTGGYQPQHF. The CDR3 bases are TGTGCCACAACAGGGGGATACCAGCCCCAGCATTTT.

CDR3 protein: CASSSGANYGYTF. CDR3 sequence (DNA): TGTGCCAGCAGCTCAGGGGCCAACTATGGCTACACCTTC. The chain carries TRBV28 and TRBJ1-2; possibly TRBD1 for D (6 bases). The CDR3 has 13 residues. The ends were cut back, 6 bases at V and 2 bases at J, with 10 bases in the middle. CDR1 and CDR2 from the germline V gene are MDHEN and SYDVKM.

This chain connects TRBV30 to TRBJ1-6; 8 bases fit TRBD1. This CDR3 contains 18 residues. The germline V gene has CDR1 GTSNPN and CDR2 SVGIG (reference sequence). V was pared by 5 bases and J by 0 bases, with 12 bases of the junction left unmatched. The CDR3 loop reads CAWSGTGGVGSYNSPLHF. CDR3 DNA sequence: TGTGCCTGGTCCGGGACAGGCGGGGTTGGCTCCTATAATTCACCCCTCCACTTT. Full variable domain (missing parts from reference TRBV30 and TRBJ1-6): SQTIHQWPATLVQPVGSPLSLECTVEGTSNPNLYWYRQAAGRGLQLLFYSVGIGQISSEVPQNLSASRPQDRQFILSSKKLLLSDSGFYLCAWSGTGGVGSYNSPLHFGNGTRLTVT.

The chain links TRBV5-4 to TRBJ2-5; weak D call: TRBD2 (6 bases). V was clipped by 4 bases and J by 5 bases, with 12 bases between them. From germline, CDR1 is SGHNT and CDR2 YYREEE (reference sequence). The length of the CDR3 is 13 residues. The CDR3 region is CASSTEGRETQYF. The CDR3, as DNA: TGTGCCAGCAGCACGGAAGGGAGGGAGACCCAGTACTTC. The full variable domain, rest sourced from reference TRBV5-4 and TRBJ2-5, is ETGVTQSPTHLIKTRGQQVTLRCSSQSGHNTVSWYQQALGQGPQFIFQYYREEENGRGNFPPRFSGLQFPNYSSELNVNALELDDSALYLCASSTEGRETQYFGPGTRLLVL.

This clone was detected a few times. The same CDR3 also results from other DNA sequences found in this sample. The chain combines TRBV2 with TRBJ2-2, with unresolved D. The CDR3 is made up of 11 amino acids. V was cut by 7 bases and J by 6 bases, with 6 bases left in between. Germline V gives CDR1 SNHLY, CDR2 FYNNEI. The CDR3: CASTGAGELFF. The CDR3 DNA reads TGTGCCAGCACGGGCGCCGGGGAGCTGTTTTTT.

This chain links TRBV7-8 with TRBJ1-3, with D unclear. Germline loops: CDR1 SGHVS, CDR2 FQNEAQ. V gave up 2 bases and J gave up 3 bases, with 14 bases separating them. This CDR3 contains 16 residues. The CDR3 loop is CASSLHVGSFGNTIYF. The CDR3 nucleotides read TGTGCCAGCAGCTTACATGTGGGTTCCTTTGGAAACACCATATATTTT.

In regard to this clone: The identical CDR3 is also encoded by other nucleotide sequences in the sample. V gene TRBV30 combines with J gene TRBJ2-1; D not certain. Deletions cut 1 base from V and 0 bases from J, with 7 bases between. This CDR3 has 14 residues. Germline assignment: CDR1 GTSNPN and CDR2 SVGIG (reference sequence). The CDR3 bases are TGTGCCTGGAGTGGCGGATACTCCTACAATGAGCAGTTCTTC. Its protein product is CAWSGGYSYNEQFF.

V usage is TRBV5-1 and J usage is TRBJ2-2; D is ambiguous. This CDR3 has 13 residues. V was trimmed by 0 bases and J by 5 bases, leaving 5 bases between them. The germline V gene encodes CDR1 SGHRS and CDR2 YFSETQ. The CDR3 protein is CASSLDETGELFF. For the CDR3, the DNA is TGCGCCAGCAGCTTGGACGAGACCGGGGAGCTGTTTTTT.

The chain couples TRBV5-5 to TRBJ1-2, with D possibly being TRBD1 (6 bases). V was cut by 4 bases and J by 5 bases, with 12 bases left in between. The CDR3 is 13 amino acids. The germline gives CDR1 SGHKS, CDR2 YYEKEE (reference sequence). This CDR3 is CASSKRTEYGYTF. The CDR3 nucleotides read TGTGCCAGCAGCAAAAGGACAGAGTATGGCTACACCTTC. Supplemented by reference TRBV5-5 and TRBJ1-2, the full variable domain reads DAGVTQSPTHLIKTRGQQVTLRCSPISGHKSVSWYQQVLGQGPQFIFQYYEKEERGRGNFPDRFSARQFPNYSSELNVNALLLGDSALYLCASSKRTEYGYTFGSGTRLTVV.

The chain couples TRBV12-5 to TRBJ1-1, with TRBD1 matching 7 bases. J lost 10 bases, V lost 7 bases, and 12 bases had no gene match. CDR3 length: 13 residues. Per germline, CDR1 LGHNT and CDR2 FRNRAP. The CDR3 DNA is TGTGCTAGTGACATAGACAGGGTCGGGGGAGCTTTCTTT. It specifies CASDIDRVGGAFF.

The chain joins TRBV4-1 to TRBJ1-2, with 7 bases matching TRBD1. The CDR3 sequence is 15 residues long. V lost 1 base and J lost 4; bases outside the gene matches: 6. Looked up from germline, CDR1 is MGHRA and CDR2 is YSYEKL. The CDR3 sequence is CASSQGRQGLYGYTF. The CDR3 region has the DNA TGCGCCAGCAGCCAAGGGCGACAGGGCCTCTATGGCTACACCTTC.

Note on this clone: Different DNA sequences within this sample yield the same CDR3. The rearrangement joins TRBV28 to TRBJ2-7; TRBD2 aligns across 7 bases. V gave up 7 bases and J gave up 2 bases; unmatched junction bases: 2. The CDR3 runs to 12 residues. Germline CDR1 is MDHEN and CDR2 is SYDVKM. The CDR3 sequence: CASTSGTYEQYF. The CDR3 DNA follows: TGTGCCAGCACTAGCGGTACCTACGAGCAGTACTTC.

The J gene is TRBJ2-7, the V gene TRBV10-3; 10 bases fit TRBD1. The trim removed 0 bases at V and 5 bases at J, leaving 4 bases unmatched. CDR3 length: 15 amino acids. Germline CDR1 and CDR2: ENHRY and SYGVKD. In DNA, the CDR3 is TGTGCCATCAGTGAGTCCGGGACAGGGGCGAACGAGCAGTACTTC. This codes for CAISESGTGANEQYF.

The chain combines TRBV6-5 with TRBJ2-1; D ambiguous. Deletions cut 5 bases from V and 10 bases from J, with 9 bases between. Germline V gives CDR1 MNHEY, CDR2 SVGAGI. The CDR3 spans 11 residues. CDR3 in DNA: TGTGCCAGCAGTACCGGGTGGGAGCAGTTCTTC. Its translation: CASSTGWEQFF.

The chain combines TRBV28 with TRBJ1-1; D ambiguous. Germline V gene lookup returns CDR1 MDHEN and CDR2 SYDVKM. There are 11 residues in the CDR3. V was cut by 2 bases and J by 8 bases, with 6 bases left in between. DNA for the CDR3: TGTGCCAGCAGTTTACAGTCGGAAGCTTTCTTT. It yields the protein CASSLQSEAFF.

This clone was recorded a few times. The chain combines TRBV9 with TRBJ1-4; tentatively, D is TRBD1 (5 bases). Trimming left V 1 base short and J 0 bases short, with 7 bases between. The CDR3 consists of 15 residues. CDR1 SGDLS and CDR2 YYNGEE come from the germline V gene. Here the CDR3 DNA reads TGTGCCAGCAGCGTATCGACAGCAACTAATGAAAAACTGTTTTTT. The encoded protein is CASSVSTATNEKLFF.

This clone has more than one count but fewer than ten. CDR3: CASSLAFGEQYF. The CDR3, as DNA: TGTGCCAGCAGCTTAGCCTTCGGAGAGCAGTACTTC. V is TRBV7-9 and J is TRBJ2-7; D is ambiguous. This CDR3 has 12 residues. CDR1 is SEHNR and CDR2 is FQNEAQ in the germline V gene (reference sequence). Trimming cost V 0 bases and J 7 bases, with 7 bases left between them.

V is TRBV6-5 and J is TRBJ2-1; the match to TRBD1 covers 7 bases. Germline lookup yields CDR1 MNHEY and CDR2 SVGAGI. V dropped 5 bases and J dropped 5; count of bases not matched to a gene: 9. The CDR3 is 15 amino acids. CDR3 in amino acids: CASSTGTVPNNEQFF. The CDR3, as DNA: TGTGCCAGCAGTACGGGGACAGTACCCAACAATGAGCAGTTCTTC.

The J gene is TRBJ1-2, the V gene TRBV19; D remains unclear. This CDR3 has 15 residues. V lost 4 bases and J lost 3, with 15 bases in between. The germline V gene encodes CDR1 LNHDA and CDR2 SQIVND (reference sequence). In DNA form, the CDR3 reads TGTGCCAGTAGTACCCTGGGTGCGGGAGACTATGGCTACACCTTC. Translating gives CASSTLGAGDYGYTF.

The sample holds one count of this clone. V gene TRBV10-3 combines with J gene TRBJ1-5; weak D call: TRBD1 (6 bases). CDR1 and CDR2 (germline): ENHRY, SYGVKD. The CDR3 has 19 amino acids. V was trimmed by 1 base and J by 3 bases, leaving 22 bases between them. The CDR3 is CAISEYETGRRGANQPQHF. The CDR3 nucleotides read TGTGCCATCAGTGAGTACGAGACAGGTAGGCGAGGGGCCAATCAGCCCCAGCATTTT.

J is TRBJ2-2 and V is TRBV10-3; D is possibly TRBD1 (6 bases). The CDR3 loop spans 16 amino acids. Germline values: CDR1 ENHRY, CDR2 SYGVKD. Trimming pared 2 bases from V and 7 bases from J, leaving 17 bases between. The CDR3 nucleotides read TGTGCCATCAGTGAGGTCCCCCCACAGGGTAGCGGGGAGCTGTTTTTT. Amino acid sequence: CAISEVPPQGSGELFF.

V gene TRBV5-1 combines with J gene TRBJ2-3; 10 nucleotides agree with TRBD2. Trimming cost V 4 bases and J 2 bases; bases outside gene matches: 10. The CDR3 runs to 17 residues. Germline CDR1 reads SGHRS; CDR2 reads YFSETQ. CDR3 in amino acids: CASSTGPSGGYTDTQYF. The CDR3 bases are TGCGCCAGCAGCACCGGACCTAGCGGGGGTTACACAGATACGCAGTATTTT.

The CDR3 DNA is TGCAGCGTCCAATCAGGCAGCGGGACCCAGTACTTC. It yields the protein CSVQSGSGTQYF. The V call is TRBV29-1, the J call TRBJ2-5; D possibly corresponds to TRBD2 (5 bases). The CDR3 totals 12 residues. V was clipped by 6 bases and J by 7 bases, with 15 bases between them. Germline CDR1 is SQVTM and CDR2 is ANQGSEA.

This chain joins TRBV6-1 and TRBJ1-5; TRBD1 might be the D (5 bases). Germline assignment: CDR1 MNHNS and CDR2 SASEGT. V was pared by 6 bases and J by 1 base, with 10 bases between. The CDR3 consists of 14 residues. The CDR3 DNA is TGTGCCAGCAGCCTGGGGGTCAGCAATCAGCCCCAGCATTTT. Amino acids: CASSLGVSNQPQHF.